One and the same sample provided the 31 T cell receptor beta chains below, sequenced in a study of post-analysis software for immune sequencing data. Unique molecular identifiers had been added to the TCR beta cDNA libraries. TCRdb itself ran the PCR reads through MiXCR, one entry per CDR3 protein. The data contain 750,000 to 950,000 distinct CDR3 sequences, about 50% of them seen just once; the ten biggest clones take up over 4%. General observations from the study: Patients used about 5 TRBV segments, including TRBV5-6, TRBV5-1 and TRBV20-1, more often than controls.

Their antigens remain unidentified. The specimen was blood. The receptors shown here come from a girl between 10 and 17 years old with multiple sclerosis.

The chain carries TRBV2 and TRBJ2-1, with a weak D call TRBD2 (5 bases). The assigned J gene may be wrong: the sequence end matches TRBJ2-7 better. CDR1 and CDR2 from the germline V gene are SNHLY and FYNNEI. The CDR3 loop spans 14 amino acids. The CDR3 region is CASSELARYNEQYF. The CDR3, as DNA: TGTGCCAGCAGTGAACTAGCCAGATACAATGAGCAGTACTTC.

The chain couples TRBV7-8 to TRBJ1-6; TRBD1 might be the D (5 bases). The CDR3 totals 17 residues. V was clipped by 5 bases and J by 0 bases, with 14 bases between them. CDR1 SGHVS and CDR2 FQNEAQ come from the germline V gene. CDR3 amino acids: CASSPRRGGSYNSPLHF. The CDR3 nucleotides are TGTGCCAGCAGCCCTCGGAGGGGCGGCTCCTATAATTCACCCCTCCACTTT.

This clonotype has more than one count but fewer than ten. This chain connects TRBV15 to TRBJ1-6; D unclear. The CDR3 totals 17 residues. Trimming took 0 bases from V and 0 from J, leaving 9 bases between them. The germline V gene encodes CDR1 LNHNV and CDR2 YYDKDF (reference sequence). For the CDR3, the DNA is TGTGCCACCAGCAGAGATCGAATAAGCTCCTATAATTCACCCCTCCACTTT. It is translated as CATSRDRISSYNSPLHF.

This clonotype was observed a few times. This chain links TRBV2 with TRBJ2-7, with D perhaps matching TRBD1 or TRBD2 (5 bases each). Germline CDR1 is SNHLY and CDR2 is FYNNEI. The CDR3 spans 18 residues. The V and J ends lost 7 bases and 1 base respectively, with 26 bases between them. The CDR3 DNA reads as TGTGCCAGCACCCGATTTCGGGGCGGTCGCTCCGTTTCCTACGAGCAGTACTTC. Protein product: CASTRFRGGRSVSYEQYF. Complete variable domain (other parts from reference TRBV2 and TRBJ2-7): EPEVTQTPSHQVTQMGQEVILRCVPISNHLYFYWYRQILGQKVEFLVSFYNNEISEKSEIFDDQFSVERPDGSNFTLKIRSTKLEDSAMYFCASTRFRGGRSVSYEQYFGPGTRLTVT.

The V gene is TRBV27, the J gene TRBJ2-7, with 7 positions matching TRBD1. This CDR3 is built from 13 residues. Germline loops: CDR1 MNHEY, CDR2 SMNVEV (reference sequence). V was clipped by 5 bases and J by 5 bases; unmatched bases: 6. CDR3 amino acids: CASSRTGENEQYF. CDR3 DNA sequence: TGTGCCAGCAGTAGGACAGGTGAGAACGAGCAGTACTTC.

This clonotype was seen only once. The rearrangement joins TRBV7-8 to TRBJ1-2; the D gene is possibly TRBD1 (5 bases). The CDR3 spans 14 residues. Germline V CDR1 and CDR2: SGHVS, FQNEAQ. Trimming stripped 0 bases from V and 7 bases from J, with 12 bases between. This chain's CDR3 is CASSLAARQFGYTF. The CDR3 region has the DNA TGTGCCAGCAGCTTAGCGGCTAGACAGTTTGGCTACACCTTC. Full variable domain (outside the CDR3, taken from reference TRBV7-8 and TRBJ1-2): GAGVSQSPRYKVAKRGQDVALRCDPISGHVSLFWYQQALGQGPEFLTYFQNEAQLDKSGLPSDRFFAERPEGSVSTLKIQRTQQEDSAVYLCASSLAARQFGYTFGSGTRLTVV.

The genes are TRBV7-9 and TRBJ2-1; the D gene could be TRBD1 or TRBD2 (5 bases each). The germline V gene has CDR1 SEHNR and CDR2 FQNEAQ (reference sequence). V dropped 5 bases and J dropped 1 base, with 21 bases sitting between them. CDR3 size: 18 residues. Here the CDR3 DNA reads TGTGCCAGCAGCCCAGCGGCAGGGCGTACGAGGTCCTACAATGAGCAGTTCTTC. It encodes CASSPAAGRTRSYNEQFF. Filled out from reference TRBV7-9 and TRBJ2-1, the complete variable domain reads DTGVSQNPRHKITKRGQNVTFRCDPISEHNRLYWYRQTLGQGPEFLTYFQNEAQLEKSRLLSDRFSAERPKGSFSTLEIQRTEQGDSAMYLCASSPAAGRTRSYNEQFFGPGTRLTVL.

The gene calls are TRBV28 and TRBJ1-4; 8 positions match TRBD1. The CDR3 extends over 14 amino acids. Trimming took 9 bases from V and 0 from J; bases not matched to a gene: 3. CDR1 and CDR2 from the germline V gene are MDHEN and SYDVKM. The CDR3 coding sequence is TGTGCCAGTTACAGGGGGGCAACTAATGAAAAACTGTTTTTT. This gives the protein CASYRGATNEKLFF.

The gene calls are TRBV4-1 and TRBJ2-7, with TRBD1 identical over 9 bases. The CDR3 runs to 14 residues. J gave up 5 bases and V 1 base, and 3 bases lay outside the gene matches. Germline V gives CDR1 MGHRA, CDR2 YSYEKL. Written as DNA, the CDR3 is TGCGCCAGCAGCCAAGGGGACAGGGACCACGAGCAGTACTTC. It yields the protein CASSQGDRDHEQYF.

This clonotype was counted only a few times. The V gene is TRBV5-5, the J gene TRBJ1-5, with D possibly TRBD1 on 5 matching bases. The CDR3 loop spans 17 amino acids. The germline V and J ends were trimmed by 0 bases and 1 base, with 14 bases remaining between them. Per germline, CDR1 SGHKS and CDR2 YYEKEE (reference sequence). CDR3: CASSLASRGRSNQPQHF. The CDR3 DNA sequence: TGTGCCAGCAGCTTGGCCTCTCGGGGGAGAAGCAATCAGCCCCAGCATTTT.

The chain has TRBV5-1 and TRBJ2-4, with 11 positions matching TRBD1. The DNA matches TRBJ2-7 better at its end, which makes the J call doubtful. In germline, CDR1 is SGHRS, CDR2 YFSETQ. The CDR3 is made up of 15 amino acids. CDR3 sequence reads: CASSYWGQGAYEQYF. The CDR3 nucleotides read TGCGCCAGCAGCTATTGGGGACAGGGGGCCTACGAGCAGTACTTC.

The chain uses TRBV7-9 and TRBJ2-3; D remains ambiguous. V was clipped by 1 base and J by 2 bases, with 4 bases between them. This CDR3 contains 13 residues. Germline-derived CDR1 and CDR2 are SEHNR and FQNEAQ (reference sequence). The CDR3 sequence is CASSLVFTDTQYF. CDR3 in DNA: TGTGCCAGCAGCTTAGTCTTCACAGATACGCAGTATTTT.

This clonotype was counted only a few times. The rearrangement joins TRBV2 to TRBJ2-7; D may be TRBD2 (6 bases). CDR1 is SNHLY, CDR2 FYNNEI, per germline. The CDR3 loop spans 14 amino acids. Trimming removed 4 bases from V and 3 bases from J, with 13 bases in between. CDR3 in amino acids: CASSVRTGLYEQYF. In nucleotides, the CDR3 is TGTGCCAGCAGTGTCCGAACGGGACTCTACGAGCAGTACTTC.

This clonotype was seen a single time. The V call is TRBV7-7, the J call TRBJ2-5, with 7 bases aligning to TRBD2. The CDR3 length is 14 residues. V was clipped by 5 bases and J by 3 bases; unmatched bases: 6. In germline, CDR1 is SSHAT, CDR2 FNYEAQ (reference sequence). CDR3 nucleotide sequence: TGTGCCAGCAGCCCCGAGCTAGCGGAAGAGACCCAGTACTTC. It translates to CASSPELAEETQYF.

This rearrangement joins TRBV6-4 to TRBJ1-6; D not resolved. Germline V lookup: CDR1 MRHNA, CDR2 SNTAGT. Trimming took 6 bases from V and 5 from J, leaving 8 bases between them. The CDR3 length is 13 residues. The CDR3 DNA is TGTGCCAGCAGGTGGGGTGATAATTCACCCCTCCACTTT. Translation gives CASRWGDNSPLHF.

The genes are TRBV7-2 and TRBJ1-5; 10 bases fit TRBD1. V was pared by 5 bases and J by 1 base, with 5 bases of the junction left unmatched. Per the germline V gene, CDR1 is SGHTA and CDR2 is FQGNSA. The CDR3 totals 16 residues. For the CDR3, the DNA is TGTGCCAGCAGCCCGACAGGGGGCGCGAGCAATCAGCCCCAGCATTTT. Translation gives CASSPTGGASNQPQHF.

This clonotype turned up a few times. The J gene is TRBJ1-1, the V gene TRBV6-5; D ambiguous. V lost 0 bases, J lost 1 base, and 9 bases lay in between. This CDR3 spans 15 amino acids. In germline, CDR1 is MNHEY, CDR2 SVGAGI. This CDR3 is CASSYSGPPNTEAFF. The CDR3 DNA follows: TGTGCCAGCAGTTACTCTGGCCCGCCGAACACTGAAGCTTTCTTT.

The table lists this clonotype with a count of one. CDR3 nucleotide sequence: TGCAGCGTTAGGGATGGACCGACGTTCTACAATGAGCAGTTCTTC. It encodes CSVRDGPTFYNEQFF. The chain carries TRBV29-1 and TRBJ2-1; no clear D gene. This CDR3 has 15 amino acids. Germline values: CDR1 SQVTM, CDR2 ANQGSEA. V lost 5 bases to trimming and J lost 3 bases, with 17 bases between them.

The rearrangement uses TRBV20-1 and TRBJ2-1; D possibly corresponds to TRBD1 (6 bases). Germline loops: CDR1 DFQATT, CDR2 SNEGSKA (reference sequence). The germline V and J ends were trimmed by 3 bases and 10 bases, with 10 bases remaining between them. The CDR3 extends over 11 amino acids. CDR3 in DNA: TGCAGTGCTAGGGTAGGGACAGAGCAGTTCTTC. Encoded protein: CSARVGTEQFF.

This sequence joins TRBV20-1 and TRBJ2-5; no definite D call. The germline gives CDR1 DFQATT, CDR2 SNEGSKA (reference sequence). Trimming took off 0 bases at V and 4 bases at J, with 12 bases between the two ends. The CDR3 spans 14 residues. The CDR3 DNA sequence: TGCAGTGCTAGAGAAAGATGGGCTTCAGAGACCCAGTACTTC. Protein: CSARERWASETQYF.

This clonotype showed up just a few times. V usage is TRBV9 and J usage is TRBJ2-5, with D perhaps given as TRBD1 or TRBD2 (5 bases each). The CDR3 runs 15 residues. CDR1 is SGDLS and CDR2 is YYNGEE in the germline V gene. With 0 bases removed from V and 11 bases from J, the gap between germline ends came to 20 bases. The CDR3 is CASSVEGNPHGEQYF. DNA of the CDR3: TGTGCCAGCAGCGTAGAGGGGAACCCCCATGGGGAGCAGTACTTC. Variable domain in full (rest from reference TRBV9 and TRBJ2-5): DSGVTQTPKHLITATGQRVTLRCSPRSGDLSVYWYQQSLDQGLQFLIQYYNGEERAKGNILERFSAQQFPDLHSELNLSSLELGDSALYFCASSVEGNPHGEQYFGPGTRLLVL.

This clonotype was detected only a few times. The chain joins TRBV29-1 to TRBJ1-5; D gene unclear. Per germline, CDR1 SQVTM and CDR2 ANQGSEA. The CDR3 loop spans 13 amino acids. Trimming removed 4 bases at V and 2 bases at J, with 9 bases between. In DNA form, the CDR3 reads TGCAGCGTTGCGAACAGTGGCAATCAGCCCCAGCATTTT. It translates to CSVANSGNQPQHF.

This clonotype was seen a single time. The genes are TRBV12-3 or TRBV12-4 and TRBJ1-1, with TRBD1 as a possible D gene (5 bases). This CDR3 has 14 amino acids. Trimming removed 6 bases at V and 1 base at J, with 12 bases between. As DNA, the CDR3 is TGTGCCAGCAGCCCGGGACGCCAGAACACTGAAGCTTTCTTT. Translation: CASSPGRQNTEAFF.

The chain employs TRBV7-9 and TRBJ1-1; weak D call: TRBD1 (6 bases). The CDR3 loop spans 15 amino acids. V was pared by 0 bases and J by 1 base, with 9 bases between. Germline CDR1 reads SEHNR; CDR2 reads FQNEAQ (reference sequence). The CDR3 reads CASSLARTENTEAFF. CDR3 nucleotide sequence: TGTGCCAGCAGCTTAGCCCGGACAGAGAACACTGAAGCTTTCTTT.

The chain has TRBV12-3 or TRBV12-4 and TRBJ2-1; 10 nucleotides align to TRBD2. The CDR3 spans 14 residues. J was trimmed by 8 bases and V by 6 bases; bases with no gene match: 7. CDR3 amino acids: CASRASGGGDEQFF. The CDR3 DNA reads as TGTGCCAGCAGGGCTAGCGGGGGCGGTGATGAGCAGTTCTTC.

The table lists this clonotype with a few counts. V is TRBV20-1 and J is TRBJ2-7, with TRBD1 matching over 7 bases. V shed 1 base, J shed 0 bases, and the junction held 12 bases outside the gene matches. CDR3 length: 17 residues. The germline V gene has CDR1 DFQATT and CDR2 SNEGSKA (reference sequence). The CDR3: CSARGPIGAGGSYEQYF. The CDR3 DNA is TGCAGTGCTAGAGGCCCCATTGGGGCAGGGGGCTCCTACGAGCAGTACTTC.

The chain joins TRBV5-1 to TRBJ2-1, with D maybe TRBD2 (5 bases). The V and J ends lost 1 base and 5 bases respectively, with 10 bases between them. Germline CDR1 SGHRS, CDR2 YFSETQ. CDR3 length: 14 residues. Here the CDR3 DNA reads TGCGCCAGCAGCTTGTCTAGCCCCAACAATGAGCAGTTCTTC. It encodes CASSLSSPNNEQFF.

The J gene is TRBJ2-4, the V gene TRBV25-1; D assignment may be TRBD1 or TRBD2 (6 bases each). Per germline, CDR1 MGHDK and CDR2 SYGVNS. The V end lost 3 bases, the J end lost 1 base, and 19 bases lay between the germline ends. The CDR3 has 18 residues. The CDR3 loop is CASSERGDPTRAKNIQYF. In DNA form, the CDR3 reads TGTGCCAGCAGTGAGAGGGGGGACCCCACTAGGGCCAAAAACATTCAGTACTTC. Based on the CDR3 plus reference TRBV25-1 and TRBJ2-4, the full variable domain is EADIYQTPRYLVIGTGKKITLECSQTMGHDKMYWYQQDPGMELHLIHYSYGVNSTEKGDLSSESTVSRIRTEHFPLTLESARPSHTSQYLCASSERGDPTRAKNIQYFGAGTRLSVL.

V is TRBV5-1 and J is TRBJ2-3, with D possibly being TRBD2 (5 bases). Trimming removed 1 base at V and 5 bases at J, with 11 bases between. The CDR3 runs to 14 residues. Germline CDR1 is SGHRS and CDR2 is YFSETQ. CDR3 in DNA: TGCGCCAGCAGCTTGAAGAGGGTTGAAGATACGCAGTATTTT. Residues: CASSLKRVEDTQYF.

This clonotype showed up just a few times. This chain uses TRBV4-2 with TRBJ2-3; 7 nucleotides agree with TRBD1. Germline V gene sequence: CDR1 LGHNA, CDR2 YNFKEQ. After removal of 1 base from V and 3 bases from J, the junction contained 4 bases not matched to a gene. The CDR3 has 15 amino acids. The CDR3 is CASSQGQGGTDTQYF. DNA for the CDR3: TGTGCCAGCAGCCAAGGACAGGGTGGAACAGATACGCAGTATTTT.

CDR3: CASSLSGQPNYGYTF. CDR3 nucleotides: TGCGCCAGCAGCTTGTCGGGACAGCCAAACTATGGCTACACCTTC. The rearrangement joins TRBV5-1 to TRBJ1-2, with 7 bases that match TRBD1. Germline V gene data show CDR1 as SGHRS and CDR2 as YFSETQ. There are 15 residues in the CDR3. The V gene end was trimmed by 1 base and the J gene end by 2 bases; junction bases not matched to a gene: 5.